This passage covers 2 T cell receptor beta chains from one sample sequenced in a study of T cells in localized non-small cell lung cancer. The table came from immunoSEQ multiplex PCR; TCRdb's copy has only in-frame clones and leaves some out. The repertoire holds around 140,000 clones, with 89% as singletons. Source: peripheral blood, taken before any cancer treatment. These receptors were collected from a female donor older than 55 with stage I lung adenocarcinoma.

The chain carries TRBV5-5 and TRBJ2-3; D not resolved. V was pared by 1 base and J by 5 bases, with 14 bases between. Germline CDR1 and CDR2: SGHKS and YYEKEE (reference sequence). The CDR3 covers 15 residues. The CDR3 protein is CASSLLFGVGDTQYF. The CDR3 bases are TGTGCCAGCAGCTTGTTGTTTGGAGTTGGAGATACGCAGTATTTT. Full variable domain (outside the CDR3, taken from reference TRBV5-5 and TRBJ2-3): DAGVTQSPTHLIKTRGQQVTLRCSPISGHKSVSWYQQVLGQGPQFIFQYYEKEERGRGNFPDRFSARQFPNYSSELNVNALLLGDSALYLCASSLLFGVGDTQYFGPGTRLTVL.

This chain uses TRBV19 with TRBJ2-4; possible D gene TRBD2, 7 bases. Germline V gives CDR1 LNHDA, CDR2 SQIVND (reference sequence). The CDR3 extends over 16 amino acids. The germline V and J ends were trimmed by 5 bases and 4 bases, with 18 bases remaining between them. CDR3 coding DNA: TGTGCCAGTAGTCCCCTTGGGGGGGGCTATAAAAACATTCAGTACTTC. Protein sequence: CASSPLGGGYKNIQYF. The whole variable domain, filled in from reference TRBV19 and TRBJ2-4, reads DGGITQSPKYLFRKEGQNVTLSCEQNLNHDAMYWYRQDPGQGLRLIYYSQIVNDFQKGDIAEGYSVSREKKESFPLTVTSAQKNPTAFYLCASSPLGGGYKNIQYFGAGTRLSVL.